This T cell receptor beta chain was identified in a study of technical replicates of blood from several donors. Assay used: immunoSEQ multiplex PCR; TCRdb lists only in-frame clones, some missing. This sample yields roughly 12,000 clones, of which roughly 94% are seen a single time; under 7.5% belongs to the top ten. This CDR3 is 13 amino acids long. Germline V lookup: CDR1 MGHDK, CDR2 SYGVNS. Trimming took off 6 bases at V and 6 bases at J, with 11 bases between the two ends. This clone was found a few times. The source material was PBMCs. The source is a human donor in good health. V usage is TRBV25-1 and J usage is TRBJ2-2; TRBD1 is a possible D gene (6 bases). Written as DNA, the CDR3 is TGTGCCAGCAGGACAGGTTACCCCGGGGAGCTGTTTTTT. This encodes CASRTGYPGELFF.